A selection of T cell receptor beta chains follows, all from one sample in a study of T cells after yellow fever vaccination. TCRdb independently ran MiXCR on the 5' RACE reads; one entry per CDR3 protein. The sample has 300,000 or so distinct CDR3 sequences, around 4.1% seen once. The material was PBMCs, obtained 5 days after the yellow fever booster vaccination. All receptors derive from a man between 18 and 29 years old who received the YFV17D yellow fever vaccine. Each CDR3 is given with its conserved first and last residue. The D gene is left open where the match is weak. Only part of the rows carry a size: once, few, many, or a class if the clone is expanded.

d_call	v_call	j_call	clone_size	cdr3_nt	cdr3_aa
NA	TRBV20-1	TRBJ2-3	many	TGCAGTGCTAGGGTCTCAGGGACAGATACGCAGTATTTT	CSARVSGTDTQYF
NA	TRBV6-2/TRBV6-3	TRBJ1-1	few	TGTGCCAGCAAGGGGCTCGTTGGGTACACTGAAGCTTTCTTT	CASKGLVGYTEAFF
NA	TRBV6-2/TRBV6-3	TRBJ1-5	many	TGTGCCAGCAGTTACGACAACTCGGGTCCCCAGCATTTT	CASSYDNSGPQHF
NA	TRBV18	TRBJ1-3	many	TGTGCCAGCTCACCCAGTCGGGGTGGCTCTGGAAACACCATATATTTT	CASSPSRGGSGNTIYF
TRBD1	TRBV5-1	TRBJ1-1	NA	TGCGCCAGCAGCCCGGGGACAGGGCTCCCTGAAGCTTTCTTT	CASSPGTGLPEAFF
NA	TRBV4-2	TRBJ1-6	few	TGTGCCAGCAGCCATCCCTTGGGGGATTCACCCCTCCACTTT	CASSHPLGDSPLHF
NA	TRBV6-1	TRBJ1-5	many	TGTGCCAGCAGTGACCTGGGCTATCAGCCCCAGCATTTT	CASSDLGYQPQHF
NA	TRBV20-1	TRBJ1-6	NA	TGCAGTGCTAGAGATCTGCGACGCCAGAGCTCCTATAATTCACCCCTCCACTTT	CSARDLRRQSSYNSPLHF
TRBD2	TRBV5-1	TRBJ2-5	many	TGCGCCAGCAGCAGCGGGGGGGCCGGGGAGACCCAGTACTTC	CASSSGGAGETQYF
NA	TRBV30	TRBJ1-2	NA	TGTGCCTTTACAGTTTCCTATGGCTACACCTTC	CAFTVSYGYTF
NA	TRBV18	TRBJ1-2	NA	TGTGCCAGCTCTCCCACGGGCCCCGATACCGGCTACACCTTC	CASSPTGPDTGYTF
TRBD2	TRBV5-1	TRBJ2-1	many	TGCGCCAGCAGCTTGGCGCTAGCGGTGCATGAGCAGTTCTTC	CASSLALAVHEQFF
NA	TRBV11-2	TRBJ1-2	few	TGTGCCAGCAGCTCGATAAGAAGATTAGGTCTAACCTATGGCTACACCTTC	CASSSIRRLGLTYGYTF
NA	TRBV5-6	TRBJ1-2	NA	TGTGCCAGCAGCTTCATGGCTAACTATGGCTACACCTTC	CASSFMANYGYTF
TRBD1	TRBV18	TRBJ2-6	NA	TGTGCCAGCTCACCACCGCAGGGGGTCTCTGGGGCCAACGTCCTGACTTTC	CASSPPQGVSGANVLTF
TRBD1	TRBV4-3	TRBJ2-7	few	TGCGCCAGCAGCCAAGGGACAGGGTTTGCCTACGAGCAGTACTTC	CASSQGTGFAYEQYF
NA	TRBV28	TRBJ2-4	NA	TGTGCCAGCAGTCAGCCGGGGGAAAACATTCAGTACTTC	CASSQPGENIQYF
TRBD1	TRBV20-1	TRBJ2-3	many	TGCAGTGCTAGAAGCCCGACAGGGGGCGATGGTTTTCCGCAGTATTTT	CSARSPTGGDGFPQYF
NA	TRBV25-1	TRBJ2-7	many	TGTGCCAGCAGTGAAAGCTTGGACTTCTCCTACGAGCAGTACTTC	CASSESLDFSYEQYF
NA	TRBV5-1	TRBJ1-1	NA	TGCGCCAGCAGCTTGAATCCCGGAACCGACACTGAAGCTTTCTTT	CASSLNPGTDTEAFF
NA	TRBV12-3/TRBV12-4	TRBJ1-1	NA	TGTGCCAGCAGTCACCTACTCGGGGGGCCTACGGTCACTGAAGCTTTCTTT	CASSHLLGGPTVTEAFF
NA	TRBV27	TRBJ1-6	many	TGTGCCAGCAGTCCCTGGGCCGATTCACCCCTCCACTTT	CASSPWADSPLHF
TRBD1	TRBV11-1	TRBJ2-1	NA	TGTGCCAGCAGCTCTAGACAGGGGATTAAGTTCTTC	CASSSRQGIKFF
TRBD2	TRBV7-2	TRBJ2-1	many	TGTGCCAGCAGCCACGGGGGCGGGGGGCCCTACAATGAGCAGTTCTTC	CASSHGGGGPYNEQFF